The present T cell receptor (beta chain) was sequenced within a study of blood T cell repertoires in COVID-19. Study context: Samples of COVID-19 (acute and convalescent) were obtained from the United States, Italy and Spain.

Methods used by the authors: Amplification of reference gene primers was used by the study to estimate nucleated cell counts. TCRdb's table, derived via immunoSEQ multiplex PCR, lists solely in-frame clones and lacks some. V and J calls and clone size are copied from that table; D and trimming were computed from the DNA. This table has tens of thousands of clones, roughly 80% appearing once. Germline V gene lookup returns CDR1 MNHNS and CDR2 SASEGT. The V and J ends lost 3 bases and 0 bases respectively, with 11 bases between them. The length of the CDR3 is 15 residues. V and J are TRBV6-1 and TRBJ1-1; the D gene is possibly TRBD1 (6 bases). The sequenced material came from peripheral blood. This sequence originates from a human donor in a cohort sampled during active or convalescent COVID-19. CDR3 in amino acids: CASSDQGSVNTEAFF. CDR3 bases: TGTGCCAGCAGTGACCAGGGGTCCGTGAACACTGAAGCTTTCTTT.